This TCR beta chain was captured by sequencing in a study of blood T cell repertoires in COVID-19. Study summary: The origin of the acute and convalescent COVID-19 samples was the United States, Italy and Spain. Nucleic acid was either cDNA or gDNA, and it came from T cells, B-cell-depleted T cells, or PBMCs.

The authors' processing: Reference gene primer amplification gave nucleated cell count estimates. The assay was immunoSEQ multiplex PCR, and TCRdb's table has in-frame clones only and misses some. The D gene and trimming were derived from the DNA, and the V and J assignments and clone size from that table. The table has more than 95,000 clones, 65% to 80% seen once. The CDR3 contains 12 residues. Trimming took 7 bases from V and 5 from J, leaving 11 bases between them. CDR1 and CDR2 from the germline V gene are SNHLY and FYNNEI. This TCR came from a man in his fifties with acute or convalescent COVID-19. The chain combines TRBV2 with TRBJ1-1; D is undetermined. The sample was peripheral blood. CDR3 sequence: CASKPGSTEAFF. In DNA form, the CDR3 reads TGTGCCAGCAAACCAGGAAGTACTGAAGCTTTCTTT.